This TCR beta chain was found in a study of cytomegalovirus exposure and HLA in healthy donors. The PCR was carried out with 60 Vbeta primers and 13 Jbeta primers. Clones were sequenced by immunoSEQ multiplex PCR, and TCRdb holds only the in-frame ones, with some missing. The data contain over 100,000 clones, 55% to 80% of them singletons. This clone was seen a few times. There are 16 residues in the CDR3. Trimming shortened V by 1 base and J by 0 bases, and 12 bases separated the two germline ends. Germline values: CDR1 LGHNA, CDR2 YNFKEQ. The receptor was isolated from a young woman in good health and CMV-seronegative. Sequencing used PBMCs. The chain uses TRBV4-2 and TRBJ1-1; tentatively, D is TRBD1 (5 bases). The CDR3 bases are TGTGCCAGCAGCCAAGGGCAGGGTGTCATGAACACTGAAGCTTTCTTT. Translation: CASSQGQGVMNTEAFF.